These 7 T cell receptor beta chains were all obtained from the same sample, sequenced in a study of blood T cell repertoires in COVID-19. The protocol was immunoSEQ multiplex PCR, while the TCRdb copy is restricted to in-frame clones and leaves out a portion. The sample carries about 170,000 clones, around 84% recorded once. Sequencing was carried out using peripheral blood. These TCRs come from a human donor with acute or convalescent COVID-19. The donor label of this sample is uncertain.

The V and J genes are TRBV18 and TRBJ1-5, with D perhaps matching TRBD1 (6 bases). With 6 bases removed from V and 6 bases from J, the gap between germline ends came to 21 bases. CDR1 and CDR2 (germline): KGHSH, LQKENI. The CDR3 has 16 amino acids. The CDR3 sequence is CASSQEWGPLGQPQHF. In nucleotides, the CDR3 is TGTGCCAGCTCGCAAGAGTGGGGGCCTCTGGGTCAGCCCCAGCATTTT.

V gene TRBV18 combines with J gene TRBJ1-1; D possibly corresponds to TRBD1 (6 bases). CDR1 and CDR2 from the germline V gene are KGHSH and LQKENI. V lost 4 bases to trimming and J lost 5 bases, with 17 bases between them. The CDR3 loop spans 15 amino acids. CDR3 loop: CASSQGPGAGTEAFF. CDR3 bases: TGTGCCAGCTCACAAGGTCCAGGGGCCGGGACTGAAGCTTTCTTT.

The genes are TRBV6-2 or TRBV6-3 and TRBJ1-5; TRBD1 aligns across 8 bases. V was clipped by 6 bases and J by 1 base; unmatched bases: 2. This CDR3 spans 14 amino acids. CDR1 and CDR2 (germline): MNHEY, SVGEGT. CDR3 amino acids: CASSRQGSNQPQHF. CDR3 nucleotide sequence: TGTGCCAGCAGCCGACAGGGGAGCAATCAGCCCCAGCATTTT.

The table lists this clone with a count of one. The chain joins TRBV5-1 to TRBJ1-2, with 7 bases identical to TRBD1. Germline V gene sequence: CDR1 SGHRS, CDR2 YFSETQ. The CDR3 runs to 18 residues. Germline trimming cut 3 bases from V and 4 bases from J; bases unmatched to any gene: 18. CDR3 in amino acids: CASSWDSERLLFGYGYTF. The DNA for the CDR3 is TGCGCCAGCAGCTGGGACAGCGAAAGACTTCTCTTCGGCTATGGCTACACCTTC. The whole variable domain, filled in from reference TRBV5-1 and TRBJ1-2, reads KAGVTQTPRYLIKTRGQQVTLSCSPISGHRSVSWYQQTPGQGLQFLFEYFSETQRNKGNFPGRFSGRQFSNSRSEMNVSTLELGDSALYLCASSWDSERLLFGYGYTFGSGTRLTVV.

The chain links TRBV2 to TRBJ1-1, with 9 bases aligning to TRBD1. CDR1 is SNHLY and CDR2 is FYNNEI in the germline V gene. The junction had 2 bases not matched to a gene; V was cut back by 3 bases and J by 3 bases. The CDR3 sequence is 14 residues long. The CDR3 reads CASSDDRGDTEAFF. In DNA, the CDR3 is TGTGCCAGCAGTGACGACAGGGGGGACACTGAAGCTTTCTTT. Full variable domain (outside the CDR3, taken from reference TRBV2 and TRBJ1-1): EPEVTQTPSHQVTQMGQEVILRCVPISNHLYFYWYRQILGQKVEFLVSFYNNEISEKSEIFDDQFSVERPDGSNFTLKIRSTKLEDSAMYFCASSDDRGDTEAFFGQGTRLTVV.

This clone was seen only once. This chain connects TRBV29-1 to TRBJ2-1, with D possibly TRBD1 on 5 matching bases. In germline, CDR1 is SQVTM, CDR2 ANQGSEA. With 0 bases removed from V and 6 bases from J, the gap between germline ends came to 12 bases. This CDR3 is 14 amino acids long. The CDR3 nucleotides are TGCAGCGTTGAAGACACAGGCTCAAGCAATGAGCAGTTCTTC. It yields the protein CSVEDTGSSNEQFF.

This rearrangement joins TRBV12-3 or TRBV12-4 to TRBJ1-1; D possibly corresponds to TRBD1 (6 bases). Trimming took off 1 base at V and 8 bases at J, with 11 bases between the two ends. The CDR3 is 13 residues long. The CDR3 nucleotides are TGTGCCAGCAGTTTAGAGGTTCAGGGGGAAGCTTTCTTT. Translation gives CASSLEVQGEAFF.